This T cell receptor (beta chain) came from a study of blood T cell repertoires in COVID-19. Whole-study context: Researchers got acute and convalescent COVID-19 samples from the United States, Italy and Spain. PBMCs, B-cell-depleted T cells, or T cells provided the cDNA or gDNA that made up the material.

Authors' methods: Estimation of nucleated cell counts was performed using reference gene primer amplification. Assay used: immunoSEQ multiplex PCR; TCRdb lists only in-frame clones, some missing. That table gives V, J and clone size, and the DNA gave D and trimming. This sample has roughly 60,000 clones, with about 90% found just once. This CDR3 is built from 14 residues. The V segment lost 4 bases and the J segment 4 bases; nucleotides outside the gene matches: 3. Germline V gene lookup returns CDR1 ENHRY and CDR2 SYGVKD. This receptor was taken from a man in his 60s with active COVID-19. The genes are TRBV10-3 and TRBJ2-5, with 10 bases matching TRBD2. The source material was peripheral blood. CDR3 protein: CAISGEREGETQYF. In DNA form, the CDR3 reads TGTGCCATCAGTGGGGAGCGGGAGGGAGAGACCCAGTACTTC.